The subject of this entry is one TCR beta chain. Its antigen is unidentified. A deep-level run was used for the assay. Profiling relied on immunoSEQ multiplex PCR, and the TCRdb table lists in-frame clones only, not all of them. The sample has about 1.5 million clones, nearly 99% seen once. Trimming cost V 3 bases and J 7 bases; bases outside gene matches: 5. CDR3 size: 14 residues. Germline V gene lookup returns CDR1 WSHSY and CDR2 SAAADI. The data are from a study of shared clonotypes between healthy human individuals. Study-level information: The plates for each donor numbered three CD4 naive, three CD4 memory, two CD8 naive and one CD8 memory. Regarding the study as a whole: Non-shared clonotypes had lower generation probabilities than those shared by all four donors.

The chain recombines TRBV10-2 with TRBJ2-4, with TRBD2 matching over 8 bases. The TCR originated in a man aged 25 to 45 in good health. The sample taken for sequencing was naive CD4+ T cells sorted from blood. The subset was: CD45RA+ positively selected. CDR3 bases: TGCGCCAGCAGTGACGTAGCGGGGAGGAACATTCAGTACTTC. Amino acids: CASSDVAGRNIQYF.